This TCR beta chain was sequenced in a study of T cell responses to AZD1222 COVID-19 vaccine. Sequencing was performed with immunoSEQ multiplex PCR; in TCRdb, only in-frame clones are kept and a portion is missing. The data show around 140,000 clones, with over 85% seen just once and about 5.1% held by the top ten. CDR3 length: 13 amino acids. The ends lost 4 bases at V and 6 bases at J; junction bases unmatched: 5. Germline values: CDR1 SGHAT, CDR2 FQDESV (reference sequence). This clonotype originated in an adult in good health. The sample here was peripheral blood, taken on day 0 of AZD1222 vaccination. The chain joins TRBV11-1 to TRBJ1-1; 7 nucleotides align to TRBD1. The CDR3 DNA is TGTGCCAGCAGCTCTACAGGGGTACCTGAAGCTTTCTTT. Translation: CASSSTGVPEAFF.